This TCR beta chain was identified in a study of Graves' ophthalmopathy and Graves' hyperthyroidism. Study observations and caveats: Ophthalmopathy progression was predicted by the model at approximately 70% sensitivity and approximately 72% specificity. Ophthalmopathy versus stable hyperthyroidism: 13-signature model gave just under 90% sensitivity, approximately 80% specificity.

Trimming left V 1 base short and J 10 bases short, with 15 bases between. CDR3 length equals 13 residues. Germline CDR1 and CDR2: SGDLS and YYNGEE. A diagnosis was made from clinical symptoms together with serum thyroxine, TRAb, thyroid ultrasound and orbital computed tomography. TCR beta CDR3 amplification used RNA transcripts. HTBI-primed RT-PCR formed the first round, and a multiplex PCR formed the second. A single record per CDR3 protein comes from TCRdb applying MiXCR to the multiplex PCR reads. The sample yields around 520,000 distinct CDR3 sequences, under 45% seen once. This clonotype was detected only a few times. Its antigen is not known.

V usage is TRBV9 and J usage is TRBJ2-7; the D gene is possibly TRBD2 (5 bases). Sequenced sample: peripheral blood or thyroid tissue (not recorded which). This receptor was identified in an adult man with Graves' hyperthyroidism. CDR3 sequence reads: CASSVRVGEPQYF. CDR3 nucleotides: TGTGCCAGCAGCGTAAGGGTCGGGGAGCCCCAGTACTTC.